Presented here are 4 T cell receptor beta chains from one specimen sequenced in a study of blood T cell repertoires in COVID-19. The method was immunoSEQ multiplex PCR; TCRdb's version includes in-frame clones alone and lacks a portion of them. The data hold approximately 210,000 clones, with 80% observed a single time. The specimen was PBMCs or T cells enriched from blood (not recorded which). All receptors derive from a man aged 25 to 45 with acute COVID-19.

V is TRBV6-5 and J is TRBJ2-3, with D perhaps TRBD2 (5 bases). CDR1 is MNHEY and CDR2 is SVGAGI in the germline V gene. Trimming removed 2 bases at V and 5 bases at J, with 11 bases between. This CDR3 comprises 14 residues. The CDR3 nucleotides are TGTGCCAGCAGTTACGAGGGTGTGGTAGATACGCAGTATTTT. Translating gives CASSYEGVVDTQYF.

V usage is TRBV27 and J usage is TRBJ1-1; weak D call: TRBD1 (6 bases). V was cut by 1 base and J by 5 bases, with 14 bases left in between. CDR3 length: 15 amino acids. The germline V gene encodes CDR1 MNHEY and CDR2 SMNVEV (reference sequence). The CDR3 DNA sequence: TGTGCCAGCAGTTTATGGATCCCAGGGGAAACTGAAGCTTTCTTT. Amino acids: CASSLWIPGETEAFF.

In this sample, this clone turned up once. The genes are TRBV5-4 and TRBJ2-7; maybe TRBD2 (6 bases). The CDR3 is made up of 15 amino acids. Germline V gene lookup returns CDR1 SGHNT and CDR2 YYREEE (reference sequence). The V end lost 4 bases, the J end lost 3 bases, and 17 bases lay between the germline ends. Here the CDR3 DNA reads TGTGCCAGCAGCCGCGCTGGCGGGGAAAACTACGAGCAGTACTTC. It codes for CASSRAGGENYEQYF.

V gene TRBV5-4 combines with J gene TRBJ1-3; D not resolved. This CDR3 has 14 residues. Trimming left V 4 bases short and J 2 bases short, with 10 bases between. The germline V gene has CDR1 SGHNT and CDR2 YYREEE (reference sequence). CDR3 DNA: TGTGCCAGCAGCAGCCGGGTGGCTGGAAACACCATATATTTT. This encodes CASSSRVAGNTIYF.